The clone carrying this T cell receptor (beta chain) was seen a handful of times. Its antigen is unidentified. One end of the junction does not line up with germline, which may come from a read error. Out of over 7.5 ml of fresh peripheral blood came the PBMCs. Regions amplified from RNA transcripts were the TCR beta CDR3 regions. The HTBI primer set drove a first-round RT-PCR of the TCR CDR3. TCRdb called the multiplex PCR reads again in MiXCR, with one record for every CDR3 protein. The repertoire holds 500,000 to 650,000 distinct CDR3 sequences, with approximately 17% as singletons. The sample is drawn from a study of T cells in Graves' hyperthyroidism and ophthalmopathy. Whole-study results and caveats: Most thyroid-expanded clonotypes above 0.001 were also found in blood.

Sequenced sample: blood. This sequence was found in a young woman with Graves' ophthalmopathy.

For the CDR3, the DNA is TGTGCCAGTAGTATAATTGGGGACAGCTTATCGAACGCTGAAGCTTTCTTT. This codes for CASSIIGDSLSNAEAFF. The chain couples TRBV19 to TRBJ1-1, with 7 bases matching TRBD1. CDR1 LNHDA and CDR2 SQIVND come from the germline V gene (reference sequence). CDR3 length equals 17 residues.